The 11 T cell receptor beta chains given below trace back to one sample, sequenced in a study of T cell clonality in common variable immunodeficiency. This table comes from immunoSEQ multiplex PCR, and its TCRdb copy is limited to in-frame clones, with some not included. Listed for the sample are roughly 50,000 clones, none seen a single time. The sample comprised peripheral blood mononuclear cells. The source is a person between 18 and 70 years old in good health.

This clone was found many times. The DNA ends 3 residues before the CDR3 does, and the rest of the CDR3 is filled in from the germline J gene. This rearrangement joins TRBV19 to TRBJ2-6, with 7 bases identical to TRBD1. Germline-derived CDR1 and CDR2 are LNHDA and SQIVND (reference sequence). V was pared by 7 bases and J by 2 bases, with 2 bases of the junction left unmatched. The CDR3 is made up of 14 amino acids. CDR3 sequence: CASTDRAGANVLTF. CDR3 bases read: TGTGCCAGTACCGACAGGGCTGGGGCCAACGTC.

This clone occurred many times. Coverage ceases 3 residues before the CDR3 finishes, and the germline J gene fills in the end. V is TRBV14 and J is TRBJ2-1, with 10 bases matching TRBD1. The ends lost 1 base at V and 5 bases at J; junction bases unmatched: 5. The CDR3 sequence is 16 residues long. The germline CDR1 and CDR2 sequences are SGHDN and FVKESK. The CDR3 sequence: CASSQAMTGGNNEQFF. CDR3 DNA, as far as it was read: TGTGCCAGCAGCCAAGCGATGACAGGGGGCAACAATGAG.

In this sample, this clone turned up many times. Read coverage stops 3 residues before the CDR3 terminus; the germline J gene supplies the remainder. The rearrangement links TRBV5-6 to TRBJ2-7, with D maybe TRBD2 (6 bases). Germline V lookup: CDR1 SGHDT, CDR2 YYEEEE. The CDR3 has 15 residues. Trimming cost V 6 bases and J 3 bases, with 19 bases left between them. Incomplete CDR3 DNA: TGTGCCAGCACCATCGGGACTCATTATGTCTACGAG. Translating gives CASTIGTHYVYE. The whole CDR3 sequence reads CASTIGTHYVYEQYF.

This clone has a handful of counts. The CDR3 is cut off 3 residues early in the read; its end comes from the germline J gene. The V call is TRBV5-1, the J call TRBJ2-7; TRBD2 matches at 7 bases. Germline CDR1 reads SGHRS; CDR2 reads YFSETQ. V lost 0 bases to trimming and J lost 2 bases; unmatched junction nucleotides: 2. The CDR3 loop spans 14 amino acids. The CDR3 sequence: CASSLGAGPYEQYF. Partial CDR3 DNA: TGCGCCAGCAGCTTGGGAGCGGGACCCTACGAG.

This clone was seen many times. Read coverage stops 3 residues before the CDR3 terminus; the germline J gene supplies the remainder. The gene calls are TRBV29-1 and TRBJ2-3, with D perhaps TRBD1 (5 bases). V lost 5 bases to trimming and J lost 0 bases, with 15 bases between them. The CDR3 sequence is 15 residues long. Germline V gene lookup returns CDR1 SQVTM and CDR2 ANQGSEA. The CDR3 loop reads CSVWGPSRSTDTQYF. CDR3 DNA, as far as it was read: TGCAGCGTTTGGGGCCCCTCCCGCAGCACAGATACG.

The CDR3 protein is CASSLVGSGSYGYTF. The CDR3 DNA, read in part, is TGTGCCAGCAGCTTAGTGGGATCAGGGTCCTATGGC. The rearrangement links TRBV7-9 to TRBJ1-2, with TRBD1 as a possible D gene (5 bases). With the read ending 3 residues before the CDR3 end, the germline J gene is used to fill in that end. V lost 1 base and J lost 4, with 13 bases in between. The CDR3 consists of 15 residues. From germline, CDR1 is SEHNR and CDR2 FQNEAQ (reference sequence).

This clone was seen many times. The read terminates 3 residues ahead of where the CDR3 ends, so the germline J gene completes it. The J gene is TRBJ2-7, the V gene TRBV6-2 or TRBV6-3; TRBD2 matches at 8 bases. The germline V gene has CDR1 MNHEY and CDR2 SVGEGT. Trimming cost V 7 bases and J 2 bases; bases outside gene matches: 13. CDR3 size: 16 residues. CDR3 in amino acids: CASTLRGGLGPYEQYF. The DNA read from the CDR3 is TGTGCCAGCACCCTCCGGGGGGGACTAGGACCCTACGAG.

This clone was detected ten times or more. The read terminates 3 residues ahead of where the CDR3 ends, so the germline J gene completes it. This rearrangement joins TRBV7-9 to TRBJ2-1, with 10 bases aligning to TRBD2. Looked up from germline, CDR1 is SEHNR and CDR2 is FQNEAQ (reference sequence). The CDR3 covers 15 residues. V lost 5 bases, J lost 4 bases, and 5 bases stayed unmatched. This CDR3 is CASSPRTSGYNEQFF. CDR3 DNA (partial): TGTGCCAGCAGCCCCCGGACTAGCGGATACAATGAG.

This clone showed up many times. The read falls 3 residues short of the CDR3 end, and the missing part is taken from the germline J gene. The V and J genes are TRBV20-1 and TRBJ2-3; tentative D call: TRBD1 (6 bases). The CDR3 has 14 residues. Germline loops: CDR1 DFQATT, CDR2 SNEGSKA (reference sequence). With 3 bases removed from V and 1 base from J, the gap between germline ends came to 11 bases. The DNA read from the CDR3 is TGCAGTGCTAGCGACAGGCGGGGCACAGATACG. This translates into CSASDRRGTDT. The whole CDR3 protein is CSASDRRGTDTQYF.

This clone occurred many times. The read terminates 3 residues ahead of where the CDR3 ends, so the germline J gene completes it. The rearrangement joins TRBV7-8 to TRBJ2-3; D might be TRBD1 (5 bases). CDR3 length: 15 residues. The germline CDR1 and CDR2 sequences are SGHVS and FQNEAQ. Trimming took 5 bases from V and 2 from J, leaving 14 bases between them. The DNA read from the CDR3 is TGTGCCAGCAGCCCCCCCCAGGGTTACACAGATACG. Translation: CASSPPQGYTDT. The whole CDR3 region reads CASSPPQGYTDTQYF.

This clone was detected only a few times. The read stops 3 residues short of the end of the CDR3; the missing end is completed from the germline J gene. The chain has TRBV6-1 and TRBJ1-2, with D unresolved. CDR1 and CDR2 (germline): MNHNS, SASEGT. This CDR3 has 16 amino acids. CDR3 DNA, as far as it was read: TGTGCCAGCAGTGAAGCGTCTAGCGGGAGGGCCTACGAC. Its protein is CASSEASSGRAYD. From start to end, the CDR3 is CASSEASSGRAYDYTF.